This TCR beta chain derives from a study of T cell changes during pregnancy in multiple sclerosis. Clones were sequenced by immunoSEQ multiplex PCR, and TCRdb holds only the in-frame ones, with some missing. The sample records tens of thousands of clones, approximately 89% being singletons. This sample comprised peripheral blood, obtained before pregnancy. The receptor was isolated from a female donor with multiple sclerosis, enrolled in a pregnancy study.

The CDR3 region has the DNA TGTGCCACCAGCAGAGTACGGACCTTATCCGGGACAGGGACGGGACAGCCCCAGCATTTT. Translated, it gives CATSRVRTLSGTGTGQPQHF. The chain has TRBV15 and TRBJ1-5, with 9 positions matching TRBD1. The CDR3 is 20 residues long. The V gene's germline CDR1 is LNHNV and CDR2 YYDKDF (reference sequence). V shed 1 base and J 7 bases; nucleotides not matched to a gene: 20.